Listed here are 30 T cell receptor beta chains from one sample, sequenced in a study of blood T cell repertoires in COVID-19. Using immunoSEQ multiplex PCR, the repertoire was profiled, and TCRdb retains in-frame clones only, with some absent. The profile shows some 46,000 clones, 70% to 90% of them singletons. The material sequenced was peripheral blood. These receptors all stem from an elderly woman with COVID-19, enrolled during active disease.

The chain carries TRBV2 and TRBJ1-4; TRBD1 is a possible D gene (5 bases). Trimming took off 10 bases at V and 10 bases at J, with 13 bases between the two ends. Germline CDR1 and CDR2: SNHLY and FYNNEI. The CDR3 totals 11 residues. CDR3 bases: TGTGCCACCACCCGGGGGGGAAAACTGTTTTTT. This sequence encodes CATTRGGKLFF.

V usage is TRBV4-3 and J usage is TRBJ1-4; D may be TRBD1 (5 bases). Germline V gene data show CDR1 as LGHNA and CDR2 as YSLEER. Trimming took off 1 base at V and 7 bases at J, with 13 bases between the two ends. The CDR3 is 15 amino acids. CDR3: CASSQADSRGEKLFF. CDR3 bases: TGCGCCAGCAGCCAAGCAGACTCTAGGGGTGAAAAACTGTTTTTT.

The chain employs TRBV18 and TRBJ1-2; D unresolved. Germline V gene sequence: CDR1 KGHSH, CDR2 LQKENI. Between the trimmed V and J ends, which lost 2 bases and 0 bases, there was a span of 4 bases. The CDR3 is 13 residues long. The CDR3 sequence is CASSPVSNYGYTF. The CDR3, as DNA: TGTGCCAGCTCACCAGTATCTAACTATGGCTACACCTTC.

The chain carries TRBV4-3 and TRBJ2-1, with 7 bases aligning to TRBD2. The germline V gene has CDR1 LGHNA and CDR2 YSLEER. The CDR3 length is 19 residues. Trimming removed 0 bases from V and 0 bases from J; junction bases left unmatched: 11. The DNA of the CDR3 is TGCGCCAGCAGCCAAGATCGGGGCTTTGCGGGAGTCTCCTACAATGAGCAGTTCTTC. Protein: CASSQDRGFAGVSYNEQFF.

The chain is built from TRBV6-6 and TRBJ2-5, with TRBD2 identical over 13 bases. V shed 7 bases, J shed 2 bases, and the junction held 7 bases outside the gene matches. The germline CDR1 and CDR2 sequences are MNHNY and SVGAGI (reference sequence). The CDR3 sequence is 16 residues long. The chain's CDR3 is CASKKGLAGEQETQYF. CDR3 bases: TGTGCCAGCAAAAAAGGACTAGCGGGAGAACAAGAGACCCAGTACTTC.

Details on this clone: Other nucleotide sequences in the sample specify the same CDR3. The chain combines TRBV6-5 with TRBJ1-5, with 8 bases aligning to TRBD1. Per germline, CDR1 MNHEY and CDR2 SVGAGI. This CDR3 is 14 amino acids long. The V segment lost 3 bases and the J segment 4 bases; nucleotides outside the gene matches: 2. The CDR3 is CASSYRTGNQPQHF. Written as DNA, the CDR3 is TGTGCCAGCAGTTATAGGACAGGGAATCAGCCCCAGCATTTT.

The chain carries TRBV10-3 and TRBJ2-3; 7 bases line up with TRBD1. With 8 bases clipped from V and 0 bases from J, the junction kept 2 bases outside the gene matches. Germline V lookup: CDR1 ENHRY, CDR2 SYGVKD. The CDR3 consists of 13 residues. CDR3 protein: CAIRDSSTDTQYF. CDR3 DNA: TGTGCCATCCGGGACAGCAGCACAGATACGCAGTATTTT.

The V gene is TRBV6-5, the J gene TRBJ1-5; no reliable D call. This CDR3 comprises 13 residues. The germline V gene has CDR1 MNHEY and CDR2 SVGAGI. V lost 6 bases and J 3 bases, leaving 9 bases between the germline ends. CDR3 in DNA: TGTGCCAGCAGCCCAACATACAATCAGCCCCAGCATTTT. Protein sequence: CASSPTYNQPQHF.

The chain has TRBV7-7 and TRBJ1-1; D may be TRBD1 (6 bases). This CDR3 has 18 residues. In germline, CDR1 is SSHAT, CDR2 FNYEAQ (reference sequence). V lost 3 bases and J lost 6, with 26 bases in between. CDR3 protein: CASSFLGIDRHNYAEAFF. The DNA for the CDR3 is TGTGCCAGCAGCTTTTTGGGAATCGACAGGCATAATTACGCTGAAGCTTTCTTT.

CDR3 in DNA: TGTGCCAGCAGTGACCCGACAGGAACCAATCAGCCCCAGCATTTT. Its translation is CASSDPTGTNQPQHF. The chain has TRBV2 and TRBJ1-5; TRBD1 is a possible D gene (6 bases). The V end lost 3 bases, the J end lost 3 bases, and 12 bases lay between the germline ends. CDR1 is SNHLY, CDR2 FYNNEI, per germline. This CDR3 has 15 amino acids. The whole variable domain, filled in from reference TRBV2 and TRBJ1-5, reads EPEVTQTPSHQVTQMGQEVILRCVPISNHLYFYWYRQILGQKVEFLVSFYNNEISEKSEIFDDQFSVERPDGSNFTLKIRSTKLEDSAMYFCASSDPTGTNQPQHFGDGTRLSIL.

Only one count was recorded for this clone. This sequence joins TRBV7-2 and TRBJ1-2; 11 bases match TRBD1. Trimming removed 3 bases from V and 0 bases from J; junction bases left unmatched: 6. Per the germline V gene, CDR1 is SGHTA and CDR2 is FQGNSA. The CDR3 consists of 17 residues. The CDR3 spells CASSFSGTGGANYGYTF. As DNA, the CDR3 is TGTGCCAGCAGCTTCAGTGGGACAGGGGGGGCTAACTATGGCTACACCTTC. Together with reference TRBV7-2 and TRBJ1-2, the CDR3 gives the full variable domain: GAGVSQSPSNKVTEKGKDVELRCDPISGHTALYWYRQSLGQGLEFLIYFQGNSAPDKSGLPSDRFSAERTGGSVSTLTIQRTQQEDSAVYLCASSFSGTGGANYGYTFGSGTRLTVV.

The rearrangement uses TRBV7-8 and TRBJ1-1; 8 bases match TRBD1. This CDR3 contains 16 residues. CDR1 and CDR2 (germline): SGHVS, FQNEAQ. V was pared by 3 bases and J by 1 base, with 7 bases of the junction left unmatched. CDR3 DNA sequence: TGTGCCAGCAGCTTCCCTCTGGACAGGGAGAACACTGAAGCTTTCTTT. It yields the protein CASSFPLDRENTEAFF. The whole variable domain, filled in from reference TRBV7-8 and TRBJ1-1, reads GAGVSQSPRYKVAKRGQDVALRCDPISGHVSLFWYQQALGQGPEFLTYFQNEAQLDKSGLPSDRFFAERPEGSVSTLKIQRTQQEDSAVYLCASSFPLDRENTEAFFGQGTRLTVV.

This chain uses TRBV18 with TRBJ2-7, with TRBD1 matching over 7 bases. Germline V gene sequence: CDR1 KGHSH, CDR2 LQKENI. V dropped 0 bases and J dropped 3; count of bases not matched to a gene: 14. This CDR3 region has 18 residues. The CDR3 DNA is TGTGCCAGCTCACCACCGAGATTACCGGGACAGCTTGTCTACGAGCAGTACTTC. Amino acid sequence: CASSPPRLPGQLVYEQYF.

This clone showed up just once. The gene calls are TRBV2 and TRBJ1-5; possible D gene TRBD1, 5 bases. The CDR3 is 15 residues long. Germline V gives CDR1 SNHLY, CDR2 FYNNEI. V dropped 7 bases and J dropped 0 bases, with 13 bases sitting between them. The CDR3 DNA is TGTGCCAGCACCCTGGGGGGGGATAGCAATCAGCCCCAGCATTTT. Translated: CASTLGGDSNQPQHF. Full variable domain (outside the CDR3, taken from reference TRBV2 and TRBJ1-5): EPEVTQTPSHQVTQMGQEVILRCVPISNHLYFYWYRQILGQKVEFLVSFYNNEISEKSEIFDDQFSVERPDGSNFTLKIRSTKLEDSAMYFCASTLGGDSNQPQHFGDGTRLSIL.

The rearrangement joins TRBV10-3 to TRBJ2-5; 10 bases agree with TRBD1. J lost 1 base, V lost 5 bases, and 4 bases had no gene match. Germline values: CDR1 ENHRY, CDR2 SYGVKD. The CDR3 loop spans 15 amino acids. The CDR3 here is CAISRTGGGQETQYF. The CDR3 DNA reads TGTGCCATCAGTAGGACAGGGGGAGGCCAAGAGACCCAGTACTTC.

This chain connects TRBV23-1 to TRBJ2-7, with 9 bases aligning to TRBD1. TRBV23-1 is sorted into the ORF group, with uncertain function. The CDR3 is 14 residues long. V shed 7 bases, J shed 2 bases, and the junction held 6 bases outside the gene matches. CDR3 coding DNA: TGCGCCAGCATCCAAGGGGACAGGGCCTACGAGCAGTACTTC. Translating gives CASIQGDRAYEQYF.

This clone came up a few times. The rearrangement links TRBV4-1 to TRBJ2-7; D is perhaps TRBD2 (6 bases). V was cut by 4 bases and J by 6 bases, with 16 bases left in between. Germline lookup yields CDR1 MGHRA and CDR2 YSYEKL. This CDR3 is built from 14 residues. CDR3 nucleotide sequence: TGCGCCAGCAGCCCCCGTGAGGGGAGGACCGAGCAGTACTTC. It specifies CASSPREGRTEQYF.

The CDR3 coding sequence is TGTGCCAGCAGTTTTGGGCAGGGGGCTGGTCAGCCCCAGCATTTT. It codes for CASSFGQGAGQPQHF. The rearrangement joins TRBV28 to TRBJ1-5, with 8 bases identical to TRBD1. The CDR3 has 15 amino acids. With V trimmed by 3 bases and J by 6 bases, 7 bases remained unmatched. Germline-derived CDR1 and CDR2 are MDHEN and SYDVKM.

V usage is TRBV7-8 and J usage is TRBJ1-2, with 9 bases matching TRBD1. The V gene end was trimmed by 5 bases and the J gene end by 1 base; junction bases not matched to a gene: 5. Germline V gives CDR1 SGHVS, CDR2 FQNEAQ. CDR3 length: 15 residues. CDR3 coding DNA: TGTGCCAGCAGCCCCCGGACAGGGGTTAACTATGGCTACACCTTC. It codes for CASSPRTGVNYGYTF. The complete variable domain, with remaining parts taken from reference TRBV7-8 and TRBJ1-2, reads GAGVSQSPRYKVAKRGQDVALRCDPISGHVSLFWYQQALGQGPEFLTYFQNEAQLDKSGLPSDRFFAERPEGSVSTLKIQRTQQEDSAVYLCASSPRTGVNYGYTFGSGTRLTVV.

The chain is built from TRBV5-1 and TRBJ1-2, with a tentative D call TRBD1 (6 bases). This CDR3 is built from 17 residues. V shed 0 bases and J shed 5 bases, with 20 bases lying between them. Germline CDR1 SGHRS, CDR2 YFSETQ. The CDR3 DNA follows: TGCGCCAGCAGCTTGGACCCCCGTACAGGGATCGAGTATGGCTACACCTTC. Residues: CASSLDPRTGIEYGYTF.

CDR3 region: CASKITGTDTQYF. Here the CDR3 DNA reads TGTGCCAGCAAAATCACCGGGACAGATACGCAGTATTTT. J is TRBJ2-3 and V is TRBV2; D remains ambiguous. Deletions cut 7 bases from V and 3 bases from J, with 11 bases between. CDR1 SNHLY and CDR2 FYNNEI come from the germline V gene. This CDR3 has 13 residues. The full variable domain, rest sourced from reference TRBV2 and TRBJ2-3, is EPEVTQTPSHQVTQMGQEVILRCVPISNHLYFYWYRQILGQKVEFLVSFYNNEISEKSEIFDDQFSVERPDGSNFTLKIRSTKLEDSAMYFCASKITGTDTQYFGPGTRLTVL.

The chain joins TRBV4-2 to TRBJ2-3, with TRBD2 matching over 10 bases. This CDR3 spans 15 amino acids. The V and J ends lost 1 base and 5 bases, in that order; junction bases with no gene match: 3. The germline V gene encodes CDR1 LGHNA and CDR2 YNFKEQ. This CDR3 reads CASSQVGTSEDTQYF. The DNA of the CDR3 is TGTGCCAGCAGCCAAGTAGGGACTAGCGAAGATACGCAGTATTTT.

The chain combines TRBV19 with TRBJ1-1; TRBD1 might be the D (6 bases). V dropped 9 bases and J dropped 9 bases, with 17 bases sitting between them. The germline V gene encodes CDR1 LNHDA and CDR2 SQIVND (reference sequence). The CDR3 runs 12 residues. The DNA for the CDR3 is TGTGCCAGAGAGACAGGTCCTCAGAAAGCTTTCTTT. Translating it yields CARETGPQKAFF. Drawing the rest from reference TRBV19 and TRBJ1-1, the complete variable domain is DGGITQSPKYLFRKEGQNVTLSCEQNLNHDAMYWYRQDPGQGLRLIYYSQIVNDFQKGDIAEGYSVSREKKESFPLTVTSAQKNPTAFYLCARETGPQKAFFGQGTRLTVV.

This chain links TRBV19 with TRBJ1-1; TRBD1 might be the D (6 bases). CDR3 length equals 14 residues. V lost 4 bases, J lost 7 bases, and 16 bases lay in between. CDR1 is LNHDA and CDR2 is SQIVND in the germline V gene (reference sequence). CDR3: CASSTQGRGSEAFF. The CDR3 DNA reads TGTGCCAGTAGTACCCAGGGGCGGGGGAGTGAAGCTTTCTTT.

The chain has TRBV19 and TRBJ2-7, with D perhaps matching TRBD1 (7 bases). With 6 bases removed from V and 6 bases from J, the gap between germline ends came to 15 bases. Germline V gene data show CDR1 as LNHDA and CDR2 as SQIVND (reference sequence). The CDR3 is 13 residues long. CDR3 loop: CASRNRQGGEQYF. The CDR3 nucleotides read TGTGCCAGTAGAAACCGACAGGGAGGCGAGCAGTACTTC.

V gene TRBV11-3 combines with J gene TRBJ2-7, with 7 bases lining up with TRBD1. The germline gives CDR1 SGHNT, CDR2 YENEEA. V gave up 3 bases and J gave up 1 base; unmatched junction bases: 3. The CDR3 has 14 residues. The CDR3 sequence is CASSLDRISYEQYF. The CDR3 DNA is TGTGCCAGCAGCTTGGACAGGATTTCCTACGAGCAGTACTTC.

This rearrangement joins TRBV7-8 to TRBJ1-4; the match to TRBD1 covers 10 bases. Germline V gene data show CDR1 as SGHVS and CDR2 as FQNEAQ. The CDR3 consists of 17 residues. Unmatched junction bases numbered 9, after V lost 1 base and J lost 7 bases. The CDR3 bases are TGTGCCAGCAGCTTAGGACCCGGGACAGGGGTAGTTGAAAAACTGTTTTTT. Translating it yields CASSLGPGTGVVEKLFF.

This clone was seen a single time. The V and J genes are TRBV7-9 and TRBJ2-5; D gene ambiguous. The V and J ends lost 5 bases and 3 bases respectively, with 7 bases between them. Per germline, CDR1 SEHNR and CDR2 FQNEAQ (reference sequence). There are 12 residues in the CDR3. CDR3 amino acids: CASSPLEETQYF. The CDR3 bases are TGTGCCAGCAGCCCCTTAGAAGAGACCCAGTACTTC.

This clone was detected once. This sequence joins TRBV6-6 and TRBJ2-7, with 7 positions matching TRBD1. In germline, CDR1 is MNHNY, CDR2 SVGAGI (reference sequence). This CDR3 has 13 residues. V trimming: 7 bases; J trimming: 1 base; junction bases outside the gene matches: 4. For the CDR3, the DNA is TGTGCCAGCAACGGACAGGTATCCTACGAGCAGTACTTC. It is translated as CASNGQVSYEQYF.

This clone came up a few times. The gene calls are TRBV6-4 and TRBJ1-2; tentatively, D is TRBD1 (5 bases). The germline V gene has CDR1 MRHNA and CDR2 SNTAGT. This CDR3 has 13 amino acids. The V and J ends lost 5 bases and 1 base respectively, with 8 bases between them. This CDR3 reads CASSQGFNYGYTF. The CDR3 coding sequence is TGTGCCAGCAGTCAGGGTTTTAACTATGGCTACACCTTC.